This TCR beta chain was retrieved from a study of CD8 T cells in Susac syndrome. The sample holds one count of this clonotype. The CDR3 consists of 14 residues. Germline CDR1 reads SNHLY; CDR2 reads FYNNEI. V gave up 3 bases and J gave up 5 bases, with 13 bases separating them. RNA, at roughly 0.5 to 1 ug, was reverse transcribed with random hexamers. Via MiXCR, TCRdb re-called the immunoSEQ multiplex PCR reads, giving one row per CDR3 protein. The sample records over 150,000 distinct CDR3 sequences, around 96% being singletons. V gene TRBV2 combines with J gene TRBJ2-5, with D unclear. The sample taken for sequencing was CD4+ T cells from PBMCs. The TCR comes from a human donor with Susac syndrome. As DNA, the CDR3 is TGTGCCAGCAGTGACAGGCTGAGTCTTGAGACCCAGTACTTC. Protein: CASSDRLSLETQYF. Full variable domain (missing parts from reference TRBV2 and TRBJ2-5): EPEVTQTPSHQVTQMGQEVILRCVPISNHLYFYWYRQILGQKVEFLVSFYNNEISEKSEIFDDQFSVERPDGSNFTLKIRSTKLEDSAMYFCASSDRLSLETQYFGPGTRLLVL.